This T cell receptor beta chain was documented in a study of post-analysis software for immune sequencing data. Study-wide context: Recorded disease courses covered relapsing-remitting, secondary progressive and progressive-relapsing multiple sclerosis. Some patients had no subtype annotation. Study results and caveats: Significantly lower normalized Chao1 diversity was seen in multiple sclerosis patients than in controls. In patients, TRBV5-6, TRBV5-1 and TRBV20-1 belonged to four or five TRBV segments found more frequently than in controls.

The TCR beta cDNA libraries contained unique molecular identifiers. Some 500,000 cDNA molecules were obtained per 1 to 10 million input T cells. TCRdb reprocessed the PCR reads via MiXCR and lists one record per CDR3 protein. The data show roughly 670,000 distinct CDR3 sequences, approximately 60% seen once. This clonotype occurred a few times. No antigen is known for it. This CDR3 has 14 amino acids. Germline V gene data show CDR1 as KGHSH and CDR2 as LQKENI. Trimming took off 1 base at V and 4 bases at J, with 10 bases between the two ends. The receptor's source is a girl aged 2 to 10 with multiple sclerosis. Sequencing used blood. This chain uses TRBV18 with TRBJ2-5, with D perhaps matching TRBD1 (5 bases). In DNA form, the CDR3 reads TGTGCCAGCTCACCACTGACAGTTACAGAGACCCAGTACTTC. Its protein is CASSPLTVTETQYF.